This T cell receptor (beta chain) comes out of a study of CD8 T cells in Susac syndrome. With 3 bases clipped from V and 3 bases from J, the junction kept 2 bases outside the gene matches. The CDR3 consists of 14 residues. Germline values: CDR1 SQVTM, CDR2 ANQGSEA. RNA amounts of roughly 0.5 to 1 ug underwent reverse transcription with random hexamers. TCRdb redid the calling of the immunoSEQ multiplex PCR reads with MiXCR, one entry per CDR3 protein. The data contain hundreds of thousands of distinct CDR3 sequences, 80% to 95% of them singletons. The sample taken for sequencing was CD4+ T cells from PBMCs. V gene TRBV29-1 combines with J gene TRBJ2-5; 12 nucleotides align to TRBD2. The sequence was obtained from a human donor with multiple sclerosis. CDR3 DNA: TGCAGCGTTGACCCTAGCGGGAGGGAAGAGACCCAGTACTTC. It codes for CSVDPSGREETQYF.